This TCR beta chain derives from a study of blood T cell repertoires in COVID-19. The overall study: COVID-19 samples, acute and convalescent, were from the United States, Italy and Spain. Sources were T cells, B-cell-depleted T cells, or PBMCs; the material itself was cDNA or gDNA.

In the authors' methods: How many nucleated cells were present was estimated from reference gene primer amplification. The repertoire was sequenced with immunoSEQ multiplex PCR; TCRdb's copy has only in-frame clones and lacks some. The DNA was the basis for D and trimming; V, J and clone size are from that table. Counted here are a few hundred thousand clones, around 82% occurring once; the ten biggest clones make up about 1.2%. The sample taken for sequencing was peripheral blood. This clonotype originated in a woman in her forties or fifties with acute or convalescent COVID-19.

Written as DNA, the CDR3 is TGTGCCAGCAGTTTGACAGGGAACCCAGATACGCAGTATTTT. Translating it yields CASSLTGNPDTQYF. The genes are TRBV6-5 and TRBJ2-3; 7 bases are a match to TRBD1. The V gene end was trimmed by 4 bases and the J gene end by 4 bases; junction bases not matched to a gene: 5. The V gene's germline CDR1 is MNHEY and CDR2 SVGAGI. The CDR3 is 14 amino acids.